Detailed here is one T cell receptor beta chain. The sample belongs to a study of blood T cell repertoires in COVID-19. CDR3 size: 16 residues. Germline V CDR1 and CDR2: MNHEY, SVGEGT. Trimming at V came to 3 bases and at J to 3 bases, leaving 9 bases not matched to a gene. Assay used: immunoSEQ multiplex PCR; TCRdb lists only in-frame clones, some missing. The table records roughly 11,000 clones, around 82% of them present only once. The TCR comes from a human donor in a cohort sampled during active COVID-19. The rearrangement uses TRBV6-2 or TRBV6-3 and TRBJ1-2; 8 bases line up with TRBD1. Sequenced input: peripheral blood. This CDR3 reads CASSYSAGGIDYGYTF. The CDR3 nucleotides read TGTGCCAGCAGTTATTCTGCAGGGGGCATAGACTATGGCTACACCTTC.